Following are 9 T cell receptor beta chains from one sample sequenced in a study of blood T cell repertoires in COVID-19. Libraries were prepared by immunoSEQ multiplex PCR; TCRdb keeps only in-frame clonotypes and omits some of them. The sample lists fewer than 35,000 clones, approximately 85% occurring once. Sequencing used peripheral blood. Every receptor here comes from a man between 60 and 75 years old with active COVID-19.

The chain joins TRBV5-1 to TRBJ2-7, with D possibly matching TRBD2 (5 bases). Germline V gene lookup returns CDR1 SGHRS and CDR2 YFSETQ. V gave up 2 bases and J gave up 0 bases, with 18 bases separating them. There are 17 residues in the CDR3. The DNA for the CDR3 is TGCGCCAGCAGCTTTATAACGGGAACTGCGGGCTCCTACGAGCAGTACTTC. Protein: CASSFITGTAGSYEQYF.

The genes are TRBV6-2 or TRBV6-3 and TRBJ2-3; 8 bases fit TRBD2. V shed 2 bases and J 4 bases; nucleotides not matched to a gene: 5. This CDR3 is built from 15 residues. Germline CDR1 reads MNHEY; CDR2 reads SVGEGT. The CDR3 loop reads CASSYGGGHSDTQYF. The CDR3 bases are TGTGCCAGCAGTTACGGCGGGGGGCACTCAGATACGCAGTATTTT.

The V gene is TRBV3-1 (or the pseudogene TRBV3-2), the J gene TRBJ1-3; 8 nucleotides agree with TRBD1. This CDR3 comprises 15 residues. With V trimmed by 5 bases and J by 7 bases, 10 bases remained unmatched. The germline V gene has CDR1 LGHDT and CDR2 YNNKEL (reference sequence). CDR3 amino acids: CASSNHGQGRNTIYF. The CDR3, as DNA: TGTGCCAGCAGCAACCACGGACAGGGTAGGAACACCATATATTTT.

This chain connects TRBV11-2 to TRBJ1-2; possible D gene TRBD1, 6 bases. V lost 5 bases and J 4 bases, leaving 8 bases between the germline ends. Germline-derived CDR1 and CDR2 are SGHAT and FQNNGV. The CDR3 consists of 12 residues. The CDR3 DNA reads as TGTGCCAGCAGCCGACAGGTCTATGGCTACACCTTC. As protein: CASSRQVYGYTF.

The gene calls are TRBV19 and TRBJ2-5; 11 positions agree with TRBD2. The CDR3 covers 16 residues. Germline V gives CDR1 LNHDA, CDR2 SQIVND (reference sequence). The V gene end was trimmed by 2 bases and the J gene end by 5 bases; junction bases not matched to a gene: 7. The DNA of the CDR3 is TGTGCCAGTAGTATAAGTCTAGCGGGAGGAGGGGAGACCCAGTACTTC. Residues: CASSISLAGGGETQYF. Drawing the rest from reference TRBV19 and TRBJ2-5, the complete variable domain is DGGITQSPKYLFRKEGQNVTLSCEQNLNHDAMYWYRQDPGQGLRLIYYSQIVNDFQKGDIAEGYSVSREKKESFPLTVTSAQKNPTAFYLCASSISLAGGGETQYFGPGTRLLVL.

In DNA, the CDR3 is TGCAGCGCCATCAGGGGCTATGAGCAGTTCTTC. It codes for CSAIRGYEQFF. V and J are TRBV29-1 and TRBJ2-1; D may be TRBD1 (6 bases). The CDR3 runs to 11 residues. V shed 7 bases and J shed 8 bases, with 12 bases lying between them. Germline CDR1 is SQVTM and CDR2 is ANQGSEA.

This clone was recorded only once. The chain links TRBV5-1 to TRBJ2-1, with 8 bases identical to TRBD2. Germline trimming cut 2 bases from V and 3 bases from J; bases unmatched to any gene: 4. CDR1 is SGHRS, CDR2 YFSETQ, per germline. This CDR3 has 15 residues. The CDR3 spells CASSFVAGSYNEQFF. CDR3 sequence (DNA): TGCGCCAGCAGCTTTGTAGCGGGAAGCTACAATGAGCAGTTCTTC.

CDR3 sequence: CASSWGWDRGSYEQYF. The DNA for the CDR3 is TGCGCCAGCAGCTGGGGCTGGGACAGGGGATCCTACGAGCAGTACTTC. The J gene is TRBJ2-7, the V gene TRBV5-1; TRBD1 aligns across 10 bases. Germline assignment: CDR1 SGHRS and CDR2 YFSETQ. Germline trimming cut 3 bases from V and 1 base from J; bases unmatched to any gene: 7. The CDR3 consists of 16 residues.

The chain joins TRBV12-3 or TRBV12-4 to TRBJ1-2; maybe TRBD1 (6 bases). V lost 10 bases to trimming and J lost 8 bases, with 20 bases between them. The CDR3 extends over 13 amino acids. The CDR3 region has the DNA TGTGCCACCCATACACAGGGAGCGCGGGGCTACACCTTC. Translation gives CATHTQGARGYTF.